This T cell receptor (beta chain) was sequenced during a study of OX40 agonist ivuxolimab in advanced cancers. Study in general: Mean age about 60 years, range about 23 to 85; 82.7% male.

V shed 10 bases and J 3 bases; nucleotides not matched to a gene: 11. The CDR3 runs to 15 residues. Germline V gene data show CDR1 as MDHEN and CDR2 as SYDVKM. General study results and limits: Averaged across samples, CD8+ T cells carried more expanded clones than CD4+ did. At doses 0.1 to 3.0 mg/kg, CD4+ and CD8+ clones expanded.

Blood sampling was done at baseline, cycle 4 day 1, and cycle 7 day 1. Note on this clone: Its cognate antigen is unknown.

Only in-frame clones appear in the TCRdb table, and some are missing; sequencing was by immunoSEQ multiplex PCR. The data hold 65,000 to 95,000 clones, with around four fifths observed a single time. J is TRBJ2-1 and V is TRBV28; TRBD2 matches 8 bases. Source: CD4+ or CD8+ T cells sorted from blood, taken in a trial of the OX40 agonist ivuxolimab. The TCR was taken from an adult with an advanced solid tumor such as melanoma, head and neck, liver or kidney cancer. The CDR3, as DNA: TGTGCCACAAACCTTAGCGGGGCTAACTACAATGAGCAGTTCTTC. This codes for CATNLSGANYNEQFF.